Listed here are 5 T cell receptor beta chains from one sample, sequenced in a study of blood T cell repertoires in COVID-19. Profiling relied on immunoSEQ multiplex PCR, and the TCRdb table lists in-frame clones only, not all of them. Of 250,000 to 350,000 clones in the sample, 86% are singletons; the top ten hold 8.5% to 12%. The specimen sequenced was PBMCs or T cells enriched from blood (not recorded which). Receptors were obtained from a woman under 30 who had recovered from COVID-19.

V gene TRBV12-3 or TRBV12-4 combines with J gene TRBJ1-1; no clear D gene. V shed 6 bases and J shed 3 bases, with 11 bases lying between them. The CDR3 has 13 residues. The CDR3, as DNA: TGTGCCAGCAGCATACAGAGGGACACTGAAGCTTTCTTT. Encoded protein: CASSIQRDTEAFF.

V is TRBV7-2 and J is TRBJ2-2, with 9 bases fitting TRBD1. After removal of 3 bases from V and 3 bases from J, the junction contained 11 bases not matched to a gene. The length of the CDR3 is 18 residues. Germline V gene sequence: CDR1 SGHTA, CDR2 FQGNSA. CDR3 in amino acids: CASSFQRPGTGYTGELFF. The DNA for the CDR3 is TGTGCCAGCAGCTTTCAACGCCCCGGGACAGGGTACACCGGGGAGCTGTTTTTT.

The V gene is TRBV3-1 (or the pseudogene TRBV3-2), the J gene TRBJ2-7; D unclear. V was shortened by 2 bases and J by 0 bases, with 11 bases between the two germline ends. Germline values: CDR1 LGHDT, CDR2 YNNKEL (reference sequence). The CDR3 is made up of 15 amino acids. The DNA of the CDR3 is TGTGCCAGCAGCCAATCAGGCTCACGCTCCTACGAGCAGTACTTC. Its protein product is CASSQSGSRSYEQYF.

A single count supports this clone. The chain joins TRBV27 to TRBJ2-7; D perhaps matches TRBD1 (7 bases). V dropped 5 bases and J dropped 7 bases, with 21 bases sitting between them. The length of the CDR3 is 15 residues. Germline CDR1 reads MNHEY; CDR2 reads SMNVEV (reference sequence). CDR3: CASSREKGGVWEQYF. The CDR3 DNA follows: TGTGCCAGCAGTCGGGAGAAAGGGGGCGTTTGGGAGCAGTACTTC.

The chain joins TRBV7-2 to TRBJ2-7, with 7 bases aligning to TRBD2. Germline lookup yields CDR1 SGHTA and CDR2 FQGNSA. V dropped 3 bases and J dropped 1; count of bases not matched to a gene: 6. The CDR3 runs 15 residues. The CDR3 DNA sequence: TGTGCCAGCAGCTTCAGCGGGGTAGGGTCCTACGAGCAGTACTTC. Residues: CASSFSGVGSYEQYF. Filled out from reference TRBV7-2 and TRBJ2-7, the complete variable domain reads GAGVSQSPSNKVTEKGKDVELRCDPISGHTALYWYRQSLGQGLEFLIYFQGNSAPDKSGLPSDRFSAERTGGSVSTLTIQRTQQEDSAVYLCASSFSGVGSYEQYFGPGTRLTVT.